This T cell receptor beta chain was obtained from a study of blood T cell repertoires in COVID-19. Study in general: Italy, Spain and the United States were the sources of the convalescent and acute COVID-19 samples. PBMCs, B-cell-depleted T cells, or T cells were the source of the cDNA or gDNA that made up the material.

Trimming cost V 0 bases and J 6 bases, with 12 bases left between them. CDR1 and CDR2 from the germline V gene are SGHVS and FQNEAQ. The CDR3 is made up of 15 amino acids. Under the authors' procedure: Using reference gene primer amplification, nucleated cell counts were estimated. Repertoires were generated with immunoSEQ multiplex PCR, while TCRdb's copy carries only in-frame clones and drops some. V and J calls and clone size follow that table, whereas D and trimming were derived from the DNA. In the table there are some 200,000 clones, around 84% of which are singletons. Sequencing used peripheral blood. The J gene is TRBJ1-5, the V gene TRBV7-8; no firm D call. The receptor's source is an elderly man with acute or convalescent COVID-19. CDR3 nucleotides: TGTGCCAGCAGCTTAGCGTGGAGGGAGGTTCAGCCCCAGCATTTT. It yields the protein CASSLAWREVQPQHF.